The rows below give T cell receptor beta chains drawn from one sample of a study of shared clonotypes between healthy human individuals. Profiling relied on immunoSEQ multiplex PCR, and the TCRdb table lists in-frame clones only, not all of them. The sample includes about 580,000 clones, 95% to 98% of them seen just once. Specimen: naive CD8+ T cells sorted from blood. These receptors originate from a man aged 30 to 45 in good health. Both conserved end residues are part of each CDR3. A D gene is named only where the DNA matches it firmly. Clone size is not always given. Where it is, it says once, few, many or a class for expanded clones.

size: -
D: TRBD1
V: TRBV5-1
J: TRBJ1-5
CDR3: CASSPGTGRQPQHF
DNA: TGCGCCAGCAGCCCTGGGACAGGGCGTCAGCCCCAGCATTTT

size: -
D: TRBD2
V: TRBV27
J: TRBJ2-1
CDR3: CASSFLGGRARDEQFF
DNA: TGTGCCAGCAGTTTTCTAGGCGGGAGGGCCCGCGATGAGCAGTTCTTC

size: -
D: -
V: TRBV28
J: TRBJ2-7
CDR3: CASREALAPSYEQYF
DNA: TGTGCCAGCAGGGAGGCCCTAGCGCCCTCCTACGAGCAGTACTTC

size: once
D: -
V: TRBV4-3
J: TRBJ2-1
CDR3: CASSQSTYNEQFF
DNA: TGCGCCAGCAGCCAATCTACCTACAATGAGCAGTTCTTC

size: -
D: -
V: TRBV27
J: TRBJ2-7
CDR3: CAGRQSTGFSYEQYF
DNA: TGTGCCGGCAGACAAAGTACAGGGTTCTCCTACGAGCAGTACTTC

size: -
D: -
V: TRBV7-8
J: TRBJ1-1
CDR3: CASSLRLNTEAFF
DNA: TGTGCCAGCAGCTTAAGGTTGAACACTGAAGCTTTCTTT

size: -
D: TRBD1
V: TRBV19
J: TRBJ2-7
CDR3: CATTSGTGGYEQYF
DNA: TGTGCCACCACCTCCGGGACAGGGGGCTACGAGCAGTACTTC

size: -
D: -
V: TRBV27
J: TRBJ1-1
CDR3: CASSERGGGTEAFF
DNA: TGTGCCAGCAGCGAACGCGGGGGTGGTACTGAAGCTTTCTTT

size: -
D: -
V: TRBV4-1
J: TRBJ2-7
CDR3: CASSQNGVSYEQYF
DNA: TGCGCCAGCAGCCAAAACGGAGTCTCCTACGAGCAGTACTTC

size: -
D: TRBD2
V: TRBV13
J: TRBJ2-3
CDR3: CASSVGLAGGTDTQYF
DNA: TGTGCCAGCAGCGTCGGACTAGCGGGAGGCACAGATACGCAGTATTTT

size: -
D: -
V: TRBV30
J: TRBJ2-5
CDR3: CAWDRIETQYF
DNA: TGTGCCTGGGACCGTATCGAGACCCAGTACTTC

size: -
D: TRBD2
V: TRBV7-9
J: TRBJ2-7
CDR3: CASSSELTSGSDEQYF
DNA: TGTGCCAGCAGCTCCGAACTAACTAGCGGGAGCGACGAGCAGTACTTC

size: -
D: -
V: TRBV5-6
J: TRBJ2-7
CDR3: CASSSTGNTYEQYF
DNA: TGTGCCAGCAGCTCTACAGGGAACACCTACGAGCAGTACTTC

size: -
D: -
V: TRBV6-5
J: TRBJ2-5
CDR3: CASSYSDPTKTQYF
DNA: TGTGCCAGCAGTTACTCGGACCCAACGAAGACCCAGTACTTC

size: -
D: TRBD2
V: TRBV9
J: TRBJ2-2
CDR3: CASSVERGTGELFF
DNA: TGTGCCAGCAGCGTAGAGCGGGGGACCGGGGAGCTGTTTTTT

size: -
D: -
V: TRBV27
J: TRBJ2-1
CDR3: CASNISPRGTNEQFF
DNA: TGTGCCAGCAATATATCCCCCCGCGGGACCAATGAGCAGTTCTTC

size: -
D: TRBD2
V: TRBV4-1
J: TRBJ2-1
CDR3: CASSQAGLAGPSYNEQFF
DNA: TGCGCCAGCAGCCAGGCGGGACTAGCGGGACCCTCCTACAATGAGCAGTTCTTC

size: -
D: -
V: TRBV28
J: TRBJ1-2
CDR3: CASEGSSNYGYTF
DNA: TGTGCCAGCGAAGGGTCCTCTAACTATGGCTACACCTTC

size: -
D: TRBD1
V: TRBV7-8
J: TRBJ2-7
CDR3: CASSLEGTGGYEQYF
DNA: TGTGCCAGCAGCTTAGAAGGGACAGGGGGCTACGAGCAGTACTTC

size: -
D: TRBD2
V: TRBV5-1
J: TRBJ2-1
CDR3: CASSQGLAGVNEQFF
DNA: TGCGCCAGCAGCCAAGGACTAGCGGGAGTGAATGAGCAGTTCTTC

size: -
D: -
V: TRBV5-8
J: TRBJ2-1
CDR3: CASRSRGGHLPIEQFF
DNA: TGTGCCAGCAGATCCCGAGGGGGGCACCTCCCAATAGAGCAGTTCTTC

size: -
D: -
V: TRBV7-3
J: TRBJ2-3
CDR3: CASSLTPPRARRGTDTQYF
DNA: TGTGCCAGCAGCTTAACGCCCCCCCGGGCCCGGAGGGGCACAGATACGCAGTATTTT

size: once
D: TRBD2
V: TRBV27
J: TRBJ2-3
CDR3: CASSFLTSESTDTQYF
DNA: TGTGCCAGCAGTTTTTTGACTAGCGAGAGCACAGATACGCAGTATTTT

size: once
D: -
V: TRBV13
J: TRBJ2-1
CDR3: CASSLSVLTHNEQFF
DNA: TGTGCCAGCAGCCTTAGCGTCCTGACCCACAATGAGCAGTTCTTC

size: -
D: -
V: TRBV7-9
J: TRBJ1-1
CDR3: CASSVRPEAFF
DNA: TGTGCCAGCAGCGTTAGACCGGAAGCTTTCTTT

size: once
D: TRBD2
V: TRBV7-9
J: TRBJ2-1
CDR3: CASSPTSGSPYNEQFF
DNA: TGTGCCAGCAGCCCCACTAGCGGGTCGCCCTACAATGAGCAGTTCTTC

size: -
D: -
V: TRBV29-1
J: TRBJ2-7
CDR3: CSVLGRNNPEQYF
DNA: TGCAGCGTTCTAGGTCGCAACAATCCCGAGCAGTACTTC

size: -
D: -
V: TRBV29-1
J: TRBJ2-1
CDR3: CSVLSLGYEQFF
DNA: TGCAGCGTTCTATCCCTTGGCTATGAGCAGTTCTTC

size: -
D: TRBD2
V: TRBV19
J: TRBJ2-7
CDR3: CASSWTSGTYEQYF
DNA: TGTGCCAGTAGTTGGACTAGCGGGACCTACGAGCAGTACTTC

size: -
D: TRBD1
V: TRBV6-1
J: TRBJ1-5
CDR3: CASSEDRGEPQHF
DNA: TGTGCCAGCAGTGAAGACAGGGGGGAGCCCCAGCATTTT

size: -
D: -
V: TRBV2
J: TRBJ2-7
CDR3: CASPDLSSYEQYF
DNA: TGTGCCAGTCCGGACTTGAGCTCCTACGAGCAGTACTTC

size: -
D: -
V: TRBV9
J: TRBJ2-3
CDR3: CASSVVPDTQYF
DNA: TGTGCCAGCAGCGTAGTTCCAGATACGCAGTATTTT

size: -
D: TRBD1
V: TRBV11-2
J: TRBJ1-1
CDR3: CASSLEQGQFNTEAFF
DNA: TGTGCCAGCAGCCTTGAACAGGGACAGTTTAACACTGAAGCTTTCTTT

size: -
D: -
V: TRBV14
J: TRBJ2-2
CDR3: CASSPRVNTGELFF
DNA: TGTGCCAGCAGCCCGCGGGTTAACACCGGGGAGCTGTTTTTT

size: once
D: TRBD1
V: TRBV2
J: TRBJ2-1
CDR3: CASRTGTHNEQFF
DNA: TGTGCCAGTAGGACAGGGACCCACAATGAGCAGTTCTTC

size: -
D: -
V: TRBV18
J: TRBJ2-1
CDR3: CASPLGNEQFF
DNA: TGTGCCAGCCCACTAGGCAATGAGCAGTTCTTC

size: -
D: -
V: TRBV7-9
J: TRBJ2-7
CDR3: CASSLDPFEQYF
DNA: TGTGCCAGCAGCTTGGACCCATTCGAGCAGTACTTC

size: -
D: -
V: TRBV7-9
J: TRBJ1-2
CDR3: CASEGAGADGYTF
DNA: TGTGCCAGCGAAGGAGCCGGGGCCGATGGCTACACCTTC

size: -
D: -
V: TRBV7-9
J: TRBJ2-7
CDR3: CASSLGDPLAYEQYF
DNA: TGTGCCAGCAGCTTAGGGGACCCTTTAGCCTACGAGCAGTACTTC

size: -
D: -
V: TRBV14
J: TRBJ2-5
CDR3: CASSQEYIRQETQYF
DNA: TGTGCCAGCAGCCAAGAGTATATCCGCCAAGAGACCCAGTACTTC

size: -
D: TRBD2
V: TRBV18
J: TRBJ2-5
CDR3: CASSPSQTSGETQYF
DNA: TGTGCCAGCTCACCCTCCCAGACTAGCGGGGAGACCCAGTACTTC

size: -
D: -
V: TRBV19
J: TRBJ1-5
CDR3: CASSIDLGVNQPQHF
DNA: TGTGCCAGTAGTATAGACCTAGGGGTCAATCAGCCCCAGCATTTT

size: -
D: -
V: TRBV5-1
J: TRBJ1-1
CDR3: CASSLMNTEAFF
DNA: TGCGCCAGCAGCTTGATGAACACTGAAGCTTTCTTT

size: -
D: -
V: TRBV5-1
J: TRBJ2-5
CDR3: CASSLPGPRKTQYF
DNA: TGCGCCAGCAGCTTGCCAGGGCCTCGGAAGACCCAGTACTTC

size: once
D: TRBD1
V: TRBV5-6
J: TRBJ2-7
CDR3: CASSPMPGQGYEQYF
DNA: TGTGCCAGCAGCCCGATGCCGGGACAGGGCTACGAGCAGTACTTC